This T cell receptor (beta chain) was retrieved from a study of blood T cell repertoires in COVID-19. In the study overall: Donors in the United States, Italy and Spain gave samples during acute or convalescent COVID-19. Sources were T cells, B-cell-depleted T cells, or PBMCs; the material itself was cDNA or gDNA.

Authors' methods: Amplification of reference gene primers was used by the study to estimate nucleated cell counts. The protocol was immunoSEQ multiplex PCR, while the TCRdb copy is restricted to in-frame clones and leaves out a portion. V, J and clone size are those of that table, while D and trimming were read from the DNA. The sample lists approximately 210,000 clones; roughly 80% were seen once. Trimming took off 3 bases at V and 5 bases at J, with 14 bases between the two ends. CDR1 is SGDLS and CDR2 is YYNGEE in the germline V gene. The CDR3 has 14 amino acids. This chain joins TRBV9 and TRBJ2-5; D might be TRBD2 (6 bases). The receptor was isolated from a young man with active or convalescent COVID-19. The material sequenced was peripheral blood. The CDR3 reads CASSGGTGVETQYF. The CDR3 bases are TGTGCCAGCAGCGGGGGAACGGGAGTGGAGACCCAGTACTTC.